The 21 T cell receptor beta chains below all came from one sample that was sequenced in a study of T cells in localized non-small cell lung cancer. The assay was immunoSEQ multiplex PCR, and TCRdb's table has in-frame clones only and misses some. The table includes approximately 83,000 clones, approximately 91% detected once. Sequencing used PBMCs, obtained before any cancer treatment. All receptors derive from a woman aged 35 to 70 with stage II squamous cell lung carcinoma.

V gene TRBV19 combines with J gene TRBJ2-7; tentative D call: TRBD1 (5 bases). CDR3 length equals 16 residues. Germline V gives CDR1 LNHDA, CDR2 SQIVND (reference sequence). Deletions cut 0 bases from V and 0 bases from J, with 12 bases between. The CDR3 nucleotides are TGTGCCAGTAGTATAGATGGGGCGGTGAGCTCCTACGAGCAGTACTTC. It translates to CASSIDGAVSSYEQYF.

V gene TRBV13 combines with J gene TRBJ1-3, with D unresolved. The V end lost 2 bases, the J end lost 8 bases, and 7 bases lay between the germline ends. The CDR3 totals 12 residues. The germline V gene encodes CDR1 PRHDT and CDR2 FYEKMQ (reference sequence). The DNA of the CDR3 is TGTGCCAGCAGCTTAACTGGGGACACCATATATTTT. It codes for CASSLTGDTIYF.

The chain carries TRBV7-9 and TRBJ1-2; 9 bases fit TRBD1. Germline lookup yields CDR1 SEHNR and CDR2 FQNEAQ (reference sequence). CDR3 size: 13 residues. V was clipped by 5 bases and J by 11 bases; unmatched bases: 9. The CDR3 sequence: CASSQGGQGRYTF. The CDR3, as DNA: TGTGCCAGCAGCCAAGGAGGACAGGGGCGGTACACCTTC. Supplemented by reference TRBV7-9 and TRBJ1-2, the full variable domain reads DTGVSQNPRHKITKRGQNVTFRCDPISEHNRLYWYRQTLGQGPEFLTYFQNEAQLEKSRLLSDRFSAERPKGSFSTLEIQRTEQGDSAMYLCASSQGGQGRYTFGSGTRLTVV.

V gene TRBV4-2 combines with J gene TRBJ1-2; no clear D gene. Trimming pared 0 bases from V and 0 bases from J, leaving 5 bases between. In germline, CDR1 is LGHNA, CDR2 YNFKEQ. The CDR3 has 14 amino acids. As DNA, the CDR3 is TGTGCCAGCAGCCAAGACCTTCCTAACTATGGCTACACCTTC. This gives the protein CASSQDLPNYGYTF.

The V and J genes are TRBV6-1 and TRBJ1-5, with D possibly matching TRBD1 (6 bases). V was pared by 8 bases and J by 0 bases, with 14 bases between. Germline-derived CDR1 and CDR2 are MNHNS and SASEGT. This CDR3 has 15 residues. Here the CDR3 DNA reads TGTGCCAGCTCCCAGGACAGTAATAGCAATCAGCCCCAGCATTTT. This encodes CASSQDSNSNQPQHF.

The chain carries TRBV27 and TRBJ1-1, with 7 bases matching TRBD1. J was trimmed by 3 bases and V by 5 bases; bases with no gene match: 6. Germline V gives CDR1 MNHEY, CDR2 SMNVEV (reference sequence). The CDR3 has 14 residues. The CDR3 region has the DNA TGTGCCAGCAGTAGACAGGGCACGGACACTGAAGCTTTCTTT. It translates to CASSRQGTDTEAFF.

The V gene is TRBV6-1, the J gene TRBJ1-2; no reliable D call. With 1 base removed from V and 4 bases from J, the gap between germline ends came to 13 bases. Germline CDR1 and CDR2: MNHNS and SASEGT. The CDR3 contains 15 residues. The CDR3 sequence is CASSEEGRLSYGYTF. The CDR3 coding sequence is TGTGCCAGCAGTGAAGAAGGGCGTTTGAGCTATGGCTACACCTTC.

This chain joins TRBV9 and TRBJ2-3; the D is unclear. Germline V gene lookup returns CDR1 SGDLS and CDR2 YYNGEE. This CDR3 comprises 15 residues. Deletions cut 0 bases from V and 6 bases from J, with 14 bases between. The CDR3: CASSVDRAGRDTQYF. In DNA form, the CDR3 reads TGTGCCAGCAGCGTAGACCGGGCCGGGCGGGATACGCAGTATTTT.

The V call is TRBV5-1, the J call TRBJ2-5, with D possibly matching TRBD1 (6 bases). Germline-derived CDR1 and CDR2 are SGHRS and YFSETQ. V was clipped by 1 base and J by 5 bases, with 15 bases between them. The length of the CDR3 is 15 residues. In DNA form, the CDR3 reads TGCGCCAGCAGCTTGTGGGCAGTCCAGGGGGAGACCCAGTACTTC. Its translation: CASSLWAVQGETQYF.

The chain combines TRBV19 with TRBJ2-1, with 7 bases lining up with TRBD2. Trimming took 10 bases from V and 7 from J; bases not matched to a gene: 16. The CDR3 runs 15 residues. Germline CDR1 reads LNHDA; CDR2 reads SQIVND (reference sequence). This chain's CDR3 is CATQGERGPKNEQFF. The CDR3 DNA sequence: TGTGCCACCCAAGGGGAGCGGGGCCCCAAAAATGAGCAGTTCTTC.

The CDR3 reads CASSIGTSGGEQFF. The CDR3 bases are TGTGCCAGTAGTATTGGGACTAGCGGAGGCGAGCAGTTCTTC. This sequence joins TRBV19 and TRBJ2-1, with TRBD2 identical over 11 bases. CDR3 size: 14 residues. CDR1 and CDR2 from the germline V gene are LNHDA and SQIVND (reference sequence). The ends lost 3 bases at V and 10 bases at J; junction bases unmatched: 5. The full variable domain, rest sourced from reference TRBV19 and TRBJ2-1, is DGGITQSPKYLFRKEGQNVTLSCEQNLNHDAMYWYRQDPGQGLRLIYYSQIVNDFQKGDIAEGYSVSREKKESFPLTVTSAQKNPTAFYLCASSIGTSGGEQFFGPGTRLTVL.

V and J are TRBV21-1 and TRBJ2-7; the DNA was not used to check the table's D call, TRBD1. TRBV21-1 is a known pseudogene. CDR3 length: 12 amino acids. The CDR3 DNA reads TGTGCCAGCAGCAATCCAGACTACGAGCAGTACTTC. Translation: CASSNPDYEQYF.

In DNA form, the CDR3 reads TGTGCCTGGAGCCCGGGTTGGAGCAAGGACGAGCAGTACTTC. Translating it yields CAWSPGWSKDEQYF. The chain carries TRBV30 and TRBJ2-7, with D hard to call. CDR3 size: 14 residues. Germline values: CDR1 GTSNPN, CDR2 SVGIG (reference sequence). Between the trimmed V and J ends, which lost 3 bases and 5 bases, there was a span of 17 bases.

CDR3 nucleotides: TGTGCCAGCAGGGTCGGCGTTTCAGATACGCAGTATTTT. It specifies CASRVGVSDTQYF. The chain uses TRBV28 and TRBJ2-3; D is ambiguous. Trimming cost V 6 bases and J 4 bases, with 11 bases left between them. Germline-derived CDR1 and CDR2 are MDHEN and SYDVKM. This CDR3 has 13 amino acids.

The V gene is TRBV15, the J gene TRBJ1-3; D gene uncertain. V shed 6 bases and J shed 7 bases, with 16 bases lying between them. The CDR3 is 14 amino acids. In germline, CDR1 is LNHNV, CDR2 YYDKDF (reference sequence). The CDR3 bases are TGTGCCACCAGACGGGAGGGTGTGGGGAACACCATATATTTT. It codes for CATRREGVGNTIYF. The full variable domain, completed using reference TRBV15 and TRBJ1-3, is DAMVIQNPRYQVTQFGKPVTLSCSQTLNHNVMYWYQQKSSQAPKLLFHYYDKDFNNEADTPDNFQSRRPNTSFCFLDIRSPGLGDTAMYLCATRREGVGNTIYFGEGSWLTVV.

V gene TRBV30 combines with J gene TRBJ1-2, with D tentatively TRBD1 (5 bases). The CDR3 is 15 residues long. Looked up from germline, CDR1 is GTSNPN and CDR2 is SVGIG (reference sequence). V lost 1 base to trimming and J lost 6 bases, with 18 bases between them. The CDR3 DNA reads as TGTGCCTGGAGTGGGAGATCGGGACGTTCAAATGGCTACACCTTC. It codes for CAWSGRSGRSNGYTF.

This chain uses TRBV6-1 with TRBJ2-5; 11 bases align to TRBD2. Germline V lookup: CDR1 MNHNS, CDR2 SASEGT. The CDR3 contains 13 residues. The V segment lost 8 bases and the J segment 3 bases; nucleotides outside the gene matches: 2. This CDR3 reads CASLLAGEETQYF. For the CDR3, the DNA is TGTGCCAGCCTACTAGCGGGGGAAGAGACCCAGTACTTC.

J is TRBJ1-1 and V is TRBV28; D may be TRBD1 (6 bases). This CDR3 is 15 amino acids long. CDR1 MDHEN and CDR2 SYDVKM come from the germline V gene. Trimming took 6 bases from V and 9 from J, leaving 23 bases between them. CDR3 DNA: TGTGCCAGCAGGGGTTCGAAACAGGGTCTCGCCCAAGCTTTCTTT. Amino acids: CASRGSKQGLAQAFF.

V usage is TRBV6-1 and J usage is TRBJ2-5; 10 bases map to TRBD2. The CDR3 consists of 13 residues. Germline V CDR1 and CDR2: MNHNS, SASEGT. V dropped 10 bases and J dropped 11; count of bases not matched to a gene: 13. The CDR3 loop reads CATSSSGGAYQYF. In nucleotides, the CDR3 is TGTGCCACCTCATCCAGCGGGGGGGCTTATCAGTACTTC.

This chain links TRBV11-3 with TRBJ2-3, with 9 bases matching TRBD2. The CDR3 covers 15 residues. V trimming: 5 bases; J trimming: 6 bases; junction bases outside the gene matches: 9. Germline CDR1 SGHNT, CDR2 YENEEA. This chain's CDR3 is CASSLFAGGKDTQYF. CDR3 sequence (DNA): TGTGCCAGCAGCCTATTCGCGGGAGGGAAGGATACGCAGTATTTT.

The chain carries TRBV29-1 and TRBJ1-5, with TRBD1 matching over 7 bases. The CDR3 consists of 13 residues. J gave up 0 bases and V 7 bases, and 3 bases lay outside the gene matches. Germline loops: CDR1 SQVTM, CDR2 ANQGSEA. The DNA of the CDR3 is TGCAGCGGACAGGGACATAGCAATCAGCCCCAGCATTTT. The encoded protein is CSGQGHSNQPQHF.